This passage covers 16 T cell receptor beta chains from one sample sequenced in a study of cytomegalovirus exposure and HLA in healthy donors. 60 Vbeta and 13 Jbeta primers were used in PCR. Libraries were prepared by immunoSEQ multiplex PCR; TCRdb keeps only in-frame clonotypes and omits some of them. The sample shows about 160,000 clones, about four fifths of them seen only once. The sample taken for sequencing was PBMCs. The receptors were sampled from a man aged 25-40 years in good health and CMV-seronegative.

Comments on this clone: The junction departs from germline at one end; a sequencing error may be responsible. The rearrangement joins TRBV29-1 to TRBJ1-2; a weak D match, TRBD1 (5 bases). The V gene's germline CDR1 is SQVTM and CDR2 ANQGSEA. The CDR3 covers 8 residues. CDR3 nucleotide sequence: TGCAGCGTTTACGGGACTGGCTTC. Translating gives CSVYGTGF.

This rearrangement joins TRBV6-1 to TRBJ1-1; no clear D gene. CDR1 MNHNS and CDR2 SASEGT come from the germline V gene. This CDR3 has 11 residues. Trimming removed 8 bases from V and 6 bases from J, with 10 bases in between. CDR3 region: CASVFGAEAFF. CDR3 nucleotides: TGTGCCAGCGTGTTCGGGGCTGAAGCTTTCTTT.

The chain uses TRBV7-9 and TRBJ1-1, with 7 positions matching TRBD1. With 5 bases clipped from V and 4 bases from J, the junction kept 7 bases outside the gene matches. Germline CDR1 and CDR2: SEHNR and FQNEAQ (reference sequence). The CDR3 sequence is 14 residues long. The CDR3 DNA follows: TGTGCCAGCAGCGTCCTCACAGGGGTCACTGAAGCTTTCTTT. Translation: CASSVLTGVTEAFF.

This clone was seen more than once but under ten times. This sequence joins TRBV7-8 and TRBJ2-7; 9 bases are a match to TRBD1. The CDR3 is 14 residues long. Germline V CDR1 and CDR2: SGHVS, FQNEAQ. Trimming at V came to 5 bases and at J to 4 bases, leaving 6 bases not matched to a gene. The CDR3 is CASSGQGNLYEQYF. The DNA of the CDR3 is TGTGCCAGCAGCGGACAGGGGAACTTGTACGAGCAGTACTTC.

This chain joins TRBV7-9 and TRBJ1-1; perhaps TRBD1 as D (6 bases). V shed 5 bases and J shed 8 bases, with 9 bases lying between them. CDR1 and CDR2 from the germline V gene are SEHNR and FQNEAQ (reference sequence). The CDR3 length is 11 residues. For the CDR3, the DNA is TGTGCCAGCAGCGGTGGGACAGAAGCTTTCTTT. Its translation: CASSGGTEAFF.

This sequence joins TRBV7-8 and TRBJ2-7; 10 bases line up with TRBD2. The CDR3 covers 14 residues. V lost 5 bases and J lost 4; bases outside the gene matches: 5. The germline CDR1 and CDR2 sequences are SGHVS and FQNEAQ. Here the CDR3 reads CASSLGGLAYEQYF. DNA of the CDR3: TGTGCCAGCAGCCTAGGGGGACTAGCGTACGAGCAGTACTTC.

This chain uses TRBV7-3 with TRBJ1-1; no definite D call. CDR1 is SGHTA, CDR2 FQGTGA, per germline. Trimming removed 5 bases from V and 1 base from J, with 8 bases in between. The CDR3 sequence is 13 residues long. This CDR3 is CASSGGRNTEAFF. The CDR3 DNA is TGTGCCAGCAGCGGTGGGAGGAACACTGAAGCTTTCTTT.

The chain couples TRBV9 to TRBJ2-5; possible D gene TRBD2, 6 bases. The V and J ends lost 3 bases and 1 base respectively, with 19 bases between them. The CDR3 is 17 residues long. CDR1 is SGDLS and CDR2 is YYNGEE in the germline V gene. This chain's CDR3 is CASSGGILEEGQETQYF. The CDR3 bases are TGTGCCAGCAGCGGGGGGATTTTGGAGGAGGGCCAAGAGACCCAGTACTTC.

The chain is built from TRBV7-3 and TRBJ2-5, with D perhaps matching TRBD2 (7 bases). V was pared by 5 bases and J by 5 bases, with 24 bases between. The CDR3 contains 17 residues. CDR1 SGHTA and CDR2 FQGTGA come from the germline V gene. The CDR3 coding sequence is TGTGCCAGCAGCCCCACCGTAGGGTGGGGGAGGGGGGAGACCCAGTACTTC. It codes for CASSPTVGWGRGETQYF.

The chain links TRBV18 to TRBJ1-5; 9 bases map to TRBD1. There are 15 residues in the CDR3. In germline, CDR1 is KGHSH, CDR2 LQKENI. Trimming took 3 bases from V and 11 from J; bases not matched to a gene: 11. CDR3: CASSPRGQGLRTQHF. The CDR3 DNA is TGTGCCAGCTCACCGAGGGGACAGGGCTTGAGGACCCAGCATTTT.

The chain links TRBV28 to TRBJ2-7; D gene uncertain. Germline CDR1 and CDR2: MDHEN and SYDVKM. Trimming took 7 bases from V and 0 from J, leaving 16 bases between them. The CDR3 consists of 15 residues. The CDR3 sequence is CASTPPKRSSYEQYF. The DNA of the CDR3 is TGTGCCAGCACCCCGCCTAAAAGGAGCTCCTACGAGCAGTACTTC.

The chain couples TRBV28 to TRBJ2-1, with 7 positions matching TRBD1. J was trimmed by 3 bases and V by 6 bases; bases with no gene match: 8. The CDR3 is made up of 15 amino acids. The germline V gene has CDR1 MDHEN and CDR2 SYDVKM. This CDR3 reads CASSLPPGGYNEQFF. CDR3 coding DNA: TGTGCCAGCAGCCTACCCCCAGGGGGCTACAATGAGCAGTTCTTC.

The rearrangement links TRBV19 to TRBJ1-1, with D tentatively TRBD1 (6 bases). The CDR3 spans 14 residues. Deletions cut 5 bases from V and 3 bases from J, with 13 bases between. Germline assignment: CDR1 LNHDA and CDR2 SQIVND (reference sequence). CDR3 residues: CASSSTGQDTEAFF. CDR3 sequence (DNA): TGTGCCAGTAGTTCTACAGGGCAGGACACTGAAGCTTTCTTT.

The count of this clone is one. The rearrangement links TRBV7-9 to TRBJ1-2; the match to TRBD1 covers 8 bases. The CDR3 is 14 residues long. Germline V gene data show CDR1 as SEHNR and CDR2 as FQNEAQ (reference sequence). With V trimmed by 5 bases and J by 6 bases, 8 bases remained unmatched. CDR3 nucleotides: TGTGCCAGCAGCCATATGGACAGGGTCAATGGCTACACCTTC. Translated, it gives CASSHMDRVNGYTF.

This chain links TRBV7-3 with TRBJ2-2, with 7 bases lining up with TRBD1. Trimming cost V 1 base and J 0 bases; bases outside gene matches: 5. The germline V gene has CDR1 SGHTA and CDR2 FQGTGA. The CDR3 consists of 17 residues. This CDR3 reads CASSLSVGTANTGELFF. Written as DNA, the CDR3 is TGTGCCAGCAGCTTAAGTGTCGGGACAGCGAACACCGGGGAGCTGTTTTTT.

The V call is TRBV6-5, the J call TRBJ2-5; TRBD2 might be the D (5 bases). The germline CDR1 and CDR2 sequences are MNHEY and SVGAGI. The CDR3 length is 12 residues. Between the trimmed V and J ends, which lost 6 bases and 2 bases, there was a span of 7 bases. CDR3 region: CASRRGQETQYF. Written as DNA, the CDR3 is TGTGCCAGCAGGAGAGGGCAAGAGACCCAGTACTTC.